This is a list of T cell receptor beta chains from one sample in a study of T cell responses to AZD1222 COVID-19 vaccine. Profiling relied on immunoSEQ multiplex PCR, and the TCRdb table lists in-frame clones only, not all of them. This sample has more than 150,000 clones, with 88% found just once. The sequencing used peripheral blood, collected 28 days after the second AZD1222 dose. The receptors were gathered from an adult who received the AZD1222 COVID-19 vaccine. Both conserved end residues are part of each CDR3. Each record gives: D gene, V gene, J gene, clone size, CDR3 DNA, CDR3 protein. D genes are given only for firm matches. Size values are once, few and many counts, or a class for expanded clones, and some rows have none.

.	TRBV30	TRBJ2-2	.	TGTGCCTGGACTCCTCCCGGGGCGCGAAGGGGGGAGCTGTTTTTT	CAWTPPGARRGELFF
TRBD1	TRBV6-5	TRBJ1-1	few	TGTGCCAGCAGTTACGGACAGGGGGCCGAAGCTTTCTTT	CASSYGQGAEAFF
.	TRBV3-1/TRBV3-2	TRBJ1-3	.	TGTGCCAGCAGCCAAGGACCCGGGGGCGGTGGAAACACCATATATTTT	CASSQGPGGGGNTIYF
.	TRBV29-1	TRBJ2-7	.	TGCAGCGCCGGGTCCGCCGACGAGCAGTACTTC	CSAGSADEQYF
.	TRBV10-3	TRBJ2-6	.	TGTGCCATCACCCTGGGGATATCTGGGGCCAACGTCCTGACTTTC	CAITLGISGANVLTF
TRBD2	TRBV28	TRBJ2-5	.	TGTGCCAGCAGTCTAAGGACTAGCGGGAGGATCATCCCAGAGACCCAGTACTTC	CASSLRTSGRIIPETQYF
TRBD1	TRBV7-9	TRBJ2-7	once	TGTGCCAGCAGCTTATTGACAGGGGCGACCTACGAGCAGTACTTC	CASSLLTGATYEQYF
TRBD1	TRBV7-2	TRBJ2-7	.	TGTGCCAGCAGCCCCGCTATCCGGACAGGGAACTCCTACGAGCAGTACTTC	CASSPAIRTGNSYEQYF
.	TRBV28	TRBJ1-2	.	TGTGCCAGCAGCATCGGCGGGGCCTTCGAATATGGCTACACCTTC	CASSIGGAFEYGYTF
.	TRBV2	TRBJ2-3	.	TGTGCCAGCACCCTAGGGGAGTCGGCAGATACGCAGTATTTT	CASTLGESADTQYF
TRBD1	TRBV28	TRBJ1-2	.	TGTGCCAGCAGTGAACAGGGGGCAGGATATGGCTACACCTTC	CASSEQGAGYGYTF
.	TRBV5-4	TRBJ2-5	few	TGTGCCAGCAGCAGGGAGGGGGGCAATCAAGAGACCCAGTACTTC	CASSREGGNQETQYF
TRBD2	TRBV9	TRBJ2-3	.	TGTGCCAGCAGCGTAGAGCTAGCGGGAGTCGCAGATACGCAGTATTTT	CASSVELAGVADTQYF
.	TRBV11-3	TRBJ2-3	.	TGTGCCAGCAGCTACTCCGGGCAGAGCACAGATACGCAGTATTTT	CASSYSGQSTDTQYF
.	TRBV9	TRBJ1-5	.	TGTGCCAGCAGCGAAGGACTGCAGAGCAATCAGCCCCAGCATTTT	CASSEGLQSNQPQHF
.	TRBV7-2	TRBJ1-1	.	TGTGCCAGCAGCTTCAAGGGTTCGGCGACTGAAGCTTTCTTT	CASSFKGSATEAFF
.	TRBV28	TRBJ2-1	.	TGTGCCAGCACCTTGTCGGGGGCCGGTGGGTACAATGAGCAGTTCTTC	CASTLSGAGGYNEQFF
TRBD1	TRBV7-2	TRBJ1-1	.	TGTGCCAGCAGCTTCACAGGGGGCACTGAAGCTTTCTTT	CASSFTGGTEAFF
.	TRBV24-1	TRBJ1-2	.	TGTGCCACCCGCCCGAGAGAGGGGCTTTATGGCTACACCTTC	CATRPREGLYGYTF
.	TRBV28	TRBJ1-6	.	TGTGCCAGCAGGGTGACATCAGTCTATAATTCACCCCTCCACTTT	CASRVTSVYNSPLHF
.	TRBV6-2/TRBV6-3	TRBJ2-7	few	TGTGCCAGCACCCCCGTCCGTGCACGGGACTTACGACCTTACGAGCAGTACTTC	CASTPVRARDLRPYEQYF
TRBD2	TRBV6-5	TRBJ2-1	.	TGTGCCAGCAGTTATACTAGCGGGGGATACAATGAGCAGTTCTTC	CASSYTSGGYNEQFF
.	TRBV4-3	TRBJ2-1	.	TGCGCCAGCAGCCTCACGGCCTTCACTAGTTTATTTTACAATGAGCAGTTCTTC	CASSLTAFTSLFYNEQFF